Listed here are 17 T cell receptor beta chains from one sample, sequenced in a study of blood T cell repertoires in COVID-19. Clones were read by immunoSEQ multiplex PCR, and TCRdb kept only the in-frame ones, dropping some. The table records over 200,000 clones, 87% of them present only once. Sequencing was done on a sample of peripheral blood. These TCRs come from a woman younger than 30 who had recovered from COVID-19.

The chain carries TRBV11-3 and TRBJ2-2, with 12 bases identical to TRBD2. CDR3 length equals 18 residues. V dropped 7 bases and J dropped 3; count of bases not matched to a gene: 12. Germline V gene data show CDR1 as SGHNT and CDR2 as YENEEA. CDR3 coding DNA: TGTGCCAGCAACTTCATGACTAGCGGGAGCGGGGACACCGGGGAGCTGTTTTTT. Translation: CASNFMTSGSGDTGELFF.

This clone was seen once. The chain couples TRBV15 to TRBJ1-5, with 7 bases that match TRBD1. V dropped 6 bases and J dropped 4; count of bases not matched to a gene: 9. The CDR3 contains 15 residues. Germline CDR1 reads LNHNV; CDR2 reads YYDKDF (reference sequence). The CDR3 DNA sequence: TGTGCCACCAGTGTTCTGACAGGGAAAAATCAGCCCCAGCATTTT. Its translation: CATSVLTGKNQPQHF.

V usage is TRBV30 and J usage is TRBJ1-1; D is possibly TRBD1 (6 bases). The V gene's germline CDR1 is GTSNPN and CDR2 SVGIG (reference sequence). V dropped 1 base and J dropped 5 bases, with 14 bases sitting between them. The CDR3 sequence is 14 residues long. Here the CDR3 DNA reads TGTGCCTGGAGTGGGGGAGGGGGACGGACTGAAGCTTTCTTT. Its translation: CAWSGGGGRTEAFF.

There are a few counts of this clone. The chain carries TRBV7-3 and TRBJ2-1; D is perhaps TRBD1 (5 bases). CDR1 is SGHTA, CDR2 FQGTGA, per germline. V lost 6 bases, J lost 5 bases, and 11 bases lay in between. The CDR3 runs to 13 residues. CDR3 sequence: CASRQGPNNEQFF. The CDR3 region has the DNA TGTGCCAGCAGGCAGGGTCCAAACAATGAGCAGTTCTTC.

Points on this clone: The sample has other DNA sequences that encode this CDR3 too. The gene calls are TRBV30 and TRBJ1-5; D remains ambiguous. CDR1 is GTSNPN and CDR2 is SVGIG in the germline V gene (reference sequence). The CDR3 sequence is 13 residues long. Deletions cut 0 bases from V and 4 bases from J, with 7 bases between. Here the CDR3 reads CAWSVRGNQPQHF. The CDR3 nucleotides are TGTGCCTGGAGTGTACGGGGAAATCAGCCCCAGCATTTT.

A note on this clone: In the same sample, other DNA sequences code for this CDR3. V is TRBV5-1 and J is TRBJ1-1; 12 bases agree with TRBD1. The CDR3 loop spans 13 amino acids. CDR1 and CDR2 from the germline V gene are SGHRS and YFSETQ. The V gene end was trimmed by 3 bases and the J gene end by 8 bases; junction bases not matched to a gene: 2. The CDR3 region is CASSSGTGGEAFF. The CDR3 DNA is TGCGCCAGCAGCTCCGGGACAGGGGGCGAAGCTTTCTTT.

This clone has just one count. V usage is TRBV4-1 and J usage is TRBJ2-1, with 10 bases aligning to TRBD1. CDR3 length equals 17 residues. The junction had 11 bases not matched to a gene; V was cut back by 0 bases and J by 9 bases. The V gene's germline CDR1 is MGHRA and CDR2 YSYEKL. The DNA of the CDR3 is TGCGCCAGCAGCCAAGAGTATCCGGGACAGGGGAAAAGTGAGCAGTTCTTC. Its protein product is CASSQEYPGQGKSEQFF.

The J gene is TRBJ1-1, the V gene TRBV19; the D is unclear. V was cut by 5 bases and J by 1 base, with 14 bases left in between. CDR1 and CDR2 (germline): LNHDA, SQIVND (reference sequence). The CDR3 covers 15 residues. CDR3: CASSETGMGNTEAFF. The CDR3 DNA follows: TGTGCCAGTAGTGAAACGGGAATGGGGAACACTGAAGCTTTCTTT.

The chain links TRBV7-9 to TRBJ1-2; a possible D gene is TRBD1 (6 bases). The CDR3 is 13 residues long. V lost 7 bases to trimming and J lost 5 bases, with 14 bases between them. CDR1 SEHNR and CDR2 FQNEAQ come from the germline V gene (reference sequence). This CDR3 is CASTKDRPYGYTF. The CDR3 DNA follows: TGTGCCAGCACCAAGGACAGACCATATGGCTACACCTTC.

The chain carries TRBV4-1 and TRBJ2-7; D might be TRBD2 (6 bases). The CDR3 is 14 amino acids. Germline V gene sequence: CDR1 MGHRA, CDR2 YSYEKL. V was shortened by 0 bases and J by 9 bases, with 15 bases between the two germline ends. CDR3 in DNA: TGCGCCAGCAGCCAAGAGAGGAGGGCCGGCGGGCAGTACTTC. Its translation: CASSQERRAGGQYF.

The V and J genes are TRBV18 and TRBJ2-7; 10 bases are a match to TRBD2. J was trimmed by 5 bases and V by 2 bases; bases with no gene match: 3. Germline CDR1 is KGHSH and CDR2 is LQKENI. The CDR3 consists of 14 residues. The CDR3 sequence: CASSPTSGTHEQYF. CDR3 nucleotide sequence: TGTGCCAGCTCACCAACTAGCGGGACGCACGAGCAGTACTTC.

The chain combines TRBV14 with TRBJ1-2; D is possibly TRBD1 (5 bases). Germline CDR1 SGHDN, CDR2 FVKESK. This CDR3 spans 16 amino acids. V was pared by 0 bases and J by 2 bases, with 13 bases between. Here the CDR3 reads CASSQDSRGGNYGYTF. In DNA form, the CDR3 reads TGTGCCAGCAGCCAAGATAGTCGTGGGGGGAACTATGGCTACACCTTC.

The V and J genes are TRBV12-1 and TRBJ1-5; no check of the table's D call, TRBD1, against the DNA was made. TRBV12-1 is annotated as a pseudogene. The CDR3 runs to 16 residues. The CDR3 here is CASSLNRAVGNQPQHF. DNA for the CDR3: TGTGCCAGCAGCCTCAACAGGGCGGTGGGCAATCAGCCCCAGCATTTT.

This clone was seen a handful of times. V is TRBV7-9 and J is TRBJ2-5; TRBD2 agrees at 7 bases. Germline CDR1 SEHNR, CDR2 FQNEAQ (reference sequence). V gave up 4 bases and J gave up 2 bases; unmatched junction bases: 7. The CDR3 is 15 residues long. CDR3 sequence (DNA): TGTGCCAGCAGCTCAAGCGGGGAGGGGCAAGAGACCCAGTACTTC. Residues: CASSSSGEGQETQYF.

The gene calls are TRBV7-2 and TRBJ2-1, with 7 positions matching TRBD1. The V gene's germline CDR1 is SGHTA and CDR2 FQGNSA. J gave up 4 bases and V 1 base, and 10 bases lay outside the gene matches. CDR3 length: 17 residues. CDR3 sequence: CASSLVTGAGHYNEQFF. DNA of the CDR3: TGTGCCAGCAGCTTAGTTACAGGGGCAGGACATTACAATGAGCAGTTCTTC.

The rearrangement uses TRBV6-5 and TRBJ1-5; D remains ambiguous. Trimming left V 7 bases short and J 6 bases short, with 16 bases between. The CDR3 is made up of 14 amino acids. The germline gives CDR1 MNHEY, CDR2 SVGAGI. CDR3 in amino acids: CASTPSGRTQPQHF. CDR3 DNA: TGTGCCAGCACTCCCAGCGGGAGGACTCAGCCCCAGCATTTT.

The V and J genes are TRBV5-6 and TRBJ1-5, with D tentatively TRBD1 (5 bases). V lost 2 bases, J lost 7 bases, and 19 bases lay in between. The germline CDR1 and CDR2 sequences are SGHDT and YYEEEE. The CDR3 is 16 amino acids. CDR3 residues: CASSFGGGIGAQPQHF. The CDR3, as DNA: TGTGCCAGCAGCTTCGGCGGGGGGATCGGAGCCCAGCCCCAGCATTTT.